The following is a TCR beta chain sequence with its context. The data originate from a study of blood T cell repertoires in COVID-19. Study at large: Sites in the United States, Italy and Spain provided acute and convalescent COVID-19 samples. The analysed material was cDNA or gDNA that came from T cells, B-cell-depleted T cells, or PBMCs.

In the original processing: Scientists estimated how many nucleated cells there were by amplifying reference gene primers. Produced via immunoSEQ multiplex PCR; TCRdb's table is partial and in-frame only. V and J calls and clone size are copied from that table; D and trimming were computed from the DNA. This table holds over 50,000 clones, approximately 88% found once. The germline V and J ends were trimmed by 4 bases and 6 bases, with 17 bases remaining between them. CDR1 MNHEY and CDR2 SVGAGI come from the germline V gene. The CDR3 loop spans 15 amino acids. The receptor was isolated from a human donor in a cohort sampled during active COVID-19. The J gene is TRBJ2-3, the V gene TRBV6-5; D remains unclear. Material: peripheral blood. CDR3 bases: TGTGCCAGCAGTTCTCCGGGTCTTCCCGCGGATACGCAGTATTTT. This translates into CASSSPGLPADTQYF.